The next 21 T cell receptor beta chains were all read from a single sample in a study of cytomegalovirus exposure and HLA in healthy donors. Sequenced by immunoSEQ multiplex PCR; TCRdb stores in-frame clones only, minus some. Counted here are more than 85,000 clones, under 95% occurring once; the ten biggest clones make up 0.95% to 1.3%. The sequenced material came from PBMCs. Receptors originate from a woman aged 25 to 45 in good health and CMV-seropositive.

This clone has just a few counts. This rearrangement joins TRBV5-1 to TRBJ1-2; unclear D gene. Germline CDR1 is SGHRS and CDR2 is YFSETQ. Deletions cut 3 bases from V and 0 bases from J, with 9 bases between. The CDR3 length is 14 residues. For the CDR3, the DNA is TGCGCCAGCAGCTCCGGGTCAGCTAACTATGGCTACACCTTC. Its protein is CASSSGSANYGYTF.

This chain uses TRBV10-3 with TRBJ2-7; TRBD2 aligns across 9 bases. CDR1 and CDR2 (germline): ENHRY, SYGVKD. This CDR3 comprises 14 residues. J gave up 5 bases and V 2 bases, and 4 bases lay outside the gene matches. CDR3 nucleotides: TGTGCCATCAGTGAGGGGACTAGCAGCCACGAGCAGTACTTC. Translated, it gives CAISEGTSSHEQYF.

The gene calls are TRBV18 and TRBJ1-1, with TRBD1 identical over 9 bases. This CDR3 region has 14 residues. V shed 3 bases and J 6 bases; nucleotides not matched to a gene: 5. Germline V gene sequence: CDR1 KGHSH, CDR2 LQKENI. The CDR3 nucleotides read TGTGCCAGCTCACCCCCGGGACAGGGTGCTGAAGCTTTCTTT. Amino acids: CASSPPGQGAEAFF. The full variable domain, rest sourced from reference TRBV18 and TRBJ1-1, is NAGVMQNPRHLVRRRGQEARLRCSPMKGHSHVYWYRQLPEEGLKFMVYLQKENIIDESGMPKERFSAEFPKEGPSILRIQQVVRGDSAAYFCASSPPGQGAEAFFGQGTRLTVV.

This rearrangement joins TRBV19 to TRBJ1-1, with D tentatively TRBD1 (5 bases). The V gene's germline CDR1 is LNHDA and CDR2 SQIVND (reference sequence). Trimming stripped 2 bases from V and 3 bases from J, with 19 bases between. The CDR3 loop spans 17 amino acids. DNA for the CDR3: TGTGCCAGTAGTATACGACAGCAAAAAAACCGGCACACTGAAGCTTTCTTT. Protein product: CASSIRQQKNRHTEAFF.

The chain employs TRBV5-1 and TRBJ2-2; 10 bases are a match to TRBD2. V was pared by 0 bases and J by 0 bases, with 2 bases of the junction left unmatched. CDR1 SGHRS and CDR2 YFSETQ come from the germline V gene. The CDR3 contains 17 residues. The CDR3 DNA reads as TGCGCCAGCAGCTTGGGAGCGGGAGGGCCGAACACCGGGGAGCTGTTTTTT. Translation: CASSLGAGGPNTGELFF.

J is TRBJ2-7 and V is TRBV11-2; 10 bases are a match to TRBD1. Germline V gene lookup returns CDR1 SGHAT and CDR2 FQNNGV. Losses at the gene ends were 5 bases for V and 5 bases for J; bases not matched to a gene: 12. CDR3 length equals 16 residues. The CDR3 coding sequence is TGTGCCAGCAGCGTCCGGGACAGGGGTTTTCTAGACGAGCAGTACTTC. It is translated as CASSVRDRGFLDEQYF.

V and J are TRBV7-9 and TRBJ1-1, with D perhaps TRBD1 (5 bases). The CDR3 has 14 residues. Per germline, CDR1 SEHNR and CDR2 FQNEAQ (reference sequence). The V end was cut by 1 base, the J end by 1 base, with 7 bases between. CDR3 DNA: TGTGCCAGCAGCTTAGGACAGCAGAACACTGAAGCTTTCTTT. Its translation: CASSLGQQNTEAFF.

The V and J genes are TRBV5-6 and TRBJ1-1; D unclear. Germline CDR1 reads SGHDT; CDR2 reads YYEEEE. Deletions cut 4 bases from V and 5 bases from J, with 18 bases between. This CDR3 contains 15 residues. DNA for the CDR3: TGTGCCAGCAGCCAGCGGAGCGTAACATCGACTGAAGCTTTCTTT. Encoded protein: CASSQRSVTSTEAFF.

The chain recombines TRBV19 with TRBJ2-5; 7 bases are a match to TRBD2. The CDR3 is 16 residues long. The junction had 7 bases not matched to a gene; V was cut back by 1 base and J by 2 bases. The germline V gene encodes CDR1 LNHDA and CDR2 SQIVND (reference sequence). CDR3 region: CASSIGLRESQETQYF. The CDR3 DNA reads TGTGCCAGTAGTATAGGTTTGCGGGAGTCGCAAGAGACCCAGTACTTC.

This clone came up once. This chain connects TRBV7-2 to TRBJ2-7; possible D gene TRBD2, 5 bases. The V gene's germline CDR1 is SGHTA and CDR2 FQGNSA. This CDR3 is 15 amino acids long. The V and J ends lost 1 base and 6 bases respectively, with 16 bases between them. CDR3 bases: TGTGCCAGCAGCTTAGTAGGAGTCGGGCGGGCCGAGCAGTACTTC. It encodes CASSLVGVGRAEQYF.

CDR3 bases: TGTGCCAGCAGCCCGGCGGGGGTGAATGAAAAACTGTTTTTT. This gives the protein CASSPAGVNEKLFF. The V gene is TRBV7-2, the J gene TRBJ1-4; D might be TRBD1 (5 bases). The germline V gene encodes CDR1 SGHTA and CDR2 FQGNSA. V was cut by 5 bases and J by 5 bases, with 12 bases left in between. This CDR3 contains 14 residues.

J is TRBJ1-3 and V is TRBV30; unclear D gene. Deletions cut 5 bases from V and 0 bases from J, with 14 bases between. The germline V gene encodes CDR1 GTSNPN and CDR2 SVGIG (reference sequence). This CDR3 is 15 amino acids long. The chain's CDR3 is CAWEGEVFSGNTIYF. CDR3 DNA: TGTGCCTGGGAGGGCGAAGTGTTCTCTGGAAACACCATATATTTT.

The chain carries TRBV30 and TRBJ2-1, with D perhaps TRBD2 (6 bases). The CDR3 contains 13 residues. Germline CDR1 is GTSNPN and CDR2 is SVGIG (reference sequence). V lost 1 base, J lost 8 bases, and 12 bases lay in between. The CDR3 nucleotides read TGTGCCTGGAGTGGAACGGGAGTATATGAGCAGTTCTTC. This sequence encodes CAWSGTGVYEQFF.

Regarding this clone: The junction and the germline gene differ at one end; a read error may be behind it. This sequence joins TRBV30 and TRBJ2-7, with D perhaps TRBD2 (5 bases). Per germline, CDR1 GTSNPN and CDR2 SVGIG (reference sequence). CDR3 length: 10 amino acids. The CDR3 is CAWGRTSWHF. The CDR3 DNA reads TGTGCCTGGGGACGGACTTCCTGGCACTTC. The whole variable domain, filled in from reference TRBV30 and TRBJ2-7, reads SQTIHQWPATLVQPVGSPLSLECTVEGTSNPNLYWYRQAAGRGLQLLFYSVGIGQISSEVPQNLSASRPQDRQFILSSKKLLLSDSGFYLCAWGRTSWHFGPGTRLTVT.

This chain connects TRBV27 to TRBJ2-1; the match to TRBD1 covers 8 bases. The germline CDR1 and CDR2 sequences are MNHEY and SMNVEV (reference sequence). The CDR3 is made up of 18 amino acids. Unmatched junction bases numbered 9, after V lost 2 bases and J lost 0 bases. The DNA for the CDR3 is TGTGCCAGCAGTTTAATGTTGCGTACAGGGGGCTCCTACAATGAGCAGTTCTTC. Its protein is CASSLMLRTGGSYNEQFF.

This chain links TRBV4-1 with TRBJ2-1; 13 bases agree with TRBD2. Germline V gene sequence: CDR1 MGHRA, CDR2 YSYEKL. V lost 4 bases and J lost 8; bases outside the gene matches: 2. The CDR3 covers 14 residues. For the CDR3, the DNA is TGCGCCAGCAGCCTCGGACTAGCGGGAGATGAGCAGTTCTTC. Protein sequence: CASSLGLAGDEQFF.

The gene calls are TRBV4-1 and TRBJ2-3; 10 nucleotides match TRBD2. The ends lost 0 bases at V and 3 bases at J; junction bases unmatched: 6. Germline V gene lookup returns CDR1 MGHRA and CDR2 YSYEKL. This CDR3 is 17 amino acids long. DNA of the CDR3: TGCGCCAGCAGCCAAGAAGACCCTAGCGGGAGTACAGATACGCAGTATTTT. It codes for CASSQEDPSGSTDTQYF.

The chain joins TRBV13 to TRBJ2-3; 7 bases match TRBD1. J was trimmed by 2 bases and V by 4 bases; bases with no gene match: 9. This CDR3 contains 16 residues. Germline-derived CDR1 and CDR2 are PRHDT and FYEKMQ (reference sequence). The CDR3 DNA sequence: TGTGCCAGCAGCTCCCTCGGGGACAGACTCACAGATACGCAGTATTTT. This codes for CASSSLGDRLTDTQYF.

The chain links TRBV6-6 to TRBJ2-1; 7 bases are shared with TRBD2. Germline values: CDR1 MNHNY, CDR2 SVGAGI (reference sequence). The CDR3 consists of 15 residues. Trimming at V came to 0 bases and at J to 7 bases, leaving 6 bases not matched to a gene. The CDR3, as DNA: TGTGCCAGCAGTTACTCGCGCGGGAGAGGGAATGAGCAGTTCTTC. Translating it yields CASSYSRGRGNEQFF.

The chain has TRBV28 and TRBJ1-2; 7 positions agree with TRBD1. CDR3 size: 15 residues. CDR1 and CDR2 (germline): MDHEN, SYDVKM. The V and J ends lost 8 bases and 5 bases, in that order; junction bases with no gene match: 14. CDR3 sequence (DNA): TGTGCCAGCCTTGGCCGCGAAGGGGGCGGTTATGGCTACACCTTC. It encodes CASLGREGGGYGYTF.

This sequence joins TRBV4-3 and TRBJ2-1; 11 nucleotides agree with TRBD2. CDR3 length: 15 amino acids. Germline CDR1 and CDR2: LGHNA and YSLEER. The V and J ends lost 2 bases and 8 bases, in that order; junction bases with no gene match: 5. The CDR3 reads CASSQPTSGIHEQFF. Written as DNA, the CDR3 is TGCGCCAGCAGCCAACCGACTAGCGGGATCCATGAGCAGTTCTTC.